The T cell receptor (beta chain) under discussion was sequenced for a study of cytomegalovirus exposure and HLA in healthy donors. Study overall: Within an early data release were around 87 million unique TCRs drawn from HLA-typed donors.

This CDR3 has 15 residues. V was clipped by 4 bases and J by 4 bases; unmatched bases: 8. CDR1 is SGDLS and CDR2 is YYNGEE in the germline V gene. The PCR was carried out with 60 Vbeta primers and 13 Jbeta primers. The assay was immunoSEQ multiplex PCR, and TCRdb's table has in-frame clones only and misses some. The sample yields 95,000 to 150,000 clones, around 79% seen once. This receptor was identified in a middle-aged woman in good health and CMV-seronegative. This chain connects TRBV9 to TRBJ1-2; 9 nucleotides align to TRBD1. Sample: PBMCs. In DNA form, the CDR3 reads TGTGCCAGCAGCTCCTCCGGGACAGGGCCCTATGGCTACACCTTC. It codes for CASSSSGTGPYGYTF.